The 27 T cell receptor beta chains below all came from one sample that was sequenced in a study of monozygotic twins with inflammatory bowel disease (dated by TCRdb to the late 2010s). Library preparation employed 5' RACE. Sequenced using an Illumina HiSeq 2500. TCRdb reanalyzed the reads, keeping one entry per CDR3 protein sequence and omitting DNA. The sample table gives about 440,000 distinct CDR3 sequences. The ten largest clonotypes hold about 2.3% of the sample. The sample comprised blood. The receptors were gathered from a human donor with ulcerative colitis or Crohn's disease, or a healthy co-twin of an affected twin (not recorded which).

This sequence joins TRBV20-1 and TRBJ2-7; TCRdb returns TRBD2, unconfirmable since there is no DNA. This CDR3 region has 15 residues. Germline loops: CDR1 DFQATT, CDR2 SNEGSKA (reference sequence). CDR3 sequence: CSASRGTSANYEQYF.

V usage is TRBV7-9 and J usage is TRBJ2-7; lacking DNA, the TRBD1 call made by TCRdb goes unchecked. Germline values: CDR1 SEHNR, CDR2 FQNEAQ (reference sequence). CDR3 length: 15 amino acids. The CDR3 here is CASSLDGQGVYEQYF.

The J gene is TRBJ2-5, the V gene TRBV7-2. CDR1 and CDR2 from the germline V gene are SGHTA and FQGNSA. The CDR3 extends over 14 amino acids. This CDR3 reads CASSLNFPQETQYF.

This chain connects TRBV25-1 to TRBJ2-7; TCRdb lists TRBD1, though no DNA is available to test this call. CDR1 MGHDK and CDR2 SYGVNS come from the germline V gene. The CDR3 totals 16 residues. CDR3 loop: CASSEAGGQGSSEQYF.

This chain links TRBV18 with TRBJ1-5; TCRdb lists TRBD1, though no DNA is available to test this call. Germline CDR1 is KGHSH and CDR2 is LQKENI. The CDR3 is 14 amino acids. The CDR3 loop reads CASSPGTQYQPQHF.

This chain links TRBV29-1 with TRBJ2-1. CDR3 length: 12 residues. Germline assignment: CDR1 SQVTM and CDR2 ANQGSEA. The CDR3 loop is CSVLGSGNEQFF.

The CDR3 reads CSAEPGVITDTQYF. V usage is TRBV20-1 and J usage is TRBJ2-3; the TCRdb D gene call, TRBD1, has no DNA to confirm it. The CDR3 is 14 amino acids. Germline V CDR1 and CDR2: DFQATT, SNEGSKA (reference sequence).

This chain joins TRBV7-2 and TRBJ1-1. The length of the CDR3 is 14 residues. The germline V gene encodes CDR1 SGHTA and CDR2 FQGNSA. The CDR3 reads CASSLLSVNTEAFF.

J is TRBJ2-2 and V is TRBV2; TCRdb outputs TRBD1, but without DNA this stays unchecked. Germline lookup yields CDR1 SNHLY and CDR2 FYNNEI. The CDR3 contains 15 residues. CDR3 protein: CASSQTGGYTGELFF.

The chain recombines TRBV29-1 with TRBJ1-1; no DNA is available, so the TRBD1 call from TCRdb remains unchecked. Germline V gene data show CDR1 as SQVTM and CDR2 as ANQGSEA. The CDR3 runs 13 residues. The CDR3 region is CSVDTGGNTEAFF.

The chain employs TRBV20-1 and TRBJ1-2. The CDR3 has 13 residues. Germline loops: CDR1 DFQATT, CDR2 SNEGSKA (reference sequence). The CDR3 reads CSAEHSLDYGYTF.

The V call is TRBV28, the J call TRBJ2-7. This CDR3 is 12 amino acids long. Germline V gene sequence: CDR1 MDHEN, CDR2 SYDVKM. CDR3 loop: CASSLRPYEQYF.

The chain joins TRBV5-1 to TRBJ2-1; checking the TCRdb D call of TRBD1 is not possible without DNA. The length of the CDR3 is 14 residues. Germline CDR1 SGHRS, CDR2 YFSETQ. The CDR3: CASSSRAGSDEQFF.

This chain links TRBV14 with TRBJ1-1. Germline V gene sequence: CDR1 SGHDN, CDR2 FVKESK. CDR3 length: 14 amino acids. CDR3: CASSQQAMNTEAFF.

The chain joins TRBV20-1 to TRBJ1-6. There are 12 residues in the CDR3. Looked up from germline, CDR1 is DFQATT and CDR2 is SNEGSKA (reference sequence). The CDR3 reads CSARVFNSPLHF.

The genes are TRBV19 and TRBJ2-3; TCRdb proposes TRBD1, but this gene call is untestable without DNA. The germline gives CDR1 LNHDA, CDR2 SQIVND (reference sequence). This CDR3 is 15 amino acids long. CDR3 loop: CASSLMGGTPDTQYF.

The J gene is TRBJ2-7, the V gene TRBV27; the TCRdb call, TRBD1, lacks DNA for checking. The CDR3 length is 15 residues. The germline CDR1 and CDR2 sequences are MNHEY and SMNVEV (reference sequence). The chain's CDR3 is CASSSQGTSSYEQYF.

The CDR3 sequence: CSARGTGSSYNSPLHF. This chain joins TRBV20-1 and TRBJ1-6; TCRdb's D call, TRBD1, is unchecked because there is no DNA. The CDR3 has 16 amino acids. Germline-derived CDR1 and CDR2 are DFQATT and SNEGSKA (reference sequence).

This sequence joins TRBV3-1 and TRBJ1-2. Germline CDR1 LGHDT, CDR2 YNNKEL (reference sequence). This CDR3 region has 16 residues. The CDR3 is CASRQRGLTEEGGYTF. Together with reference TRBV3-1 and TRBJ1-2, the CDR3 gives the full variable domain: DTAVSQTPKYLVTQMGNDKSIKCEQNLGHDTMYWYKQDSKKFLKIMFSYNNKELIINETVPNRFSPKSPDKAHLNLHINSLELGDSAVYFCASRQRGLTEEGGYTFGSGTRLTVV.

This sequence joins TRBV11-1 and TRBJ1-2. The CDR3 sequence is 12 residues long. Germline CDR1 SGHAT, CDR2 FQDESV (reference sequence). This chain's CDR3 is CASSSNLGGYTF.

The chain links TRBV5-4 to TRBJ2-2. The germline V gene encodes CDR1 SGHNT and CDR2 YYREEE (reference sequence). The CDR3 is 13 residues long. The CDR3 region is CASSPLGVGELFF.

The V gene is TRBV28, the J gene TRBJ2-2; checking the TCRdb D call of TRBD1 is not possible without DNA. CDR1 MDHEN and CDR2 SYDVKM come from the germline V gene. The CDR3 contains 13 residues. The CDR3 sequence is CASSSPGAGELFF.

The chain links TRBV11-2 to TRBJ1-4; absent DNA, TCRdb's TRBD1 call cannot be checked. Germline CDR1 is SGHAT and CDR2 is FQNNGV. This CDR3 contains 16 residues. The CDR3 loop is CASSFGDSSSNEKLFF. The complete variable domain, with remaining parts taken from reference TRBV11-2 and TRBJ1-4, reads EAGVAQSPRYKIIEKRQSVAFWCNPISGHATLYWYQQILGQGPKLLIQFQNNGVVDDSQLPKDRFSAERLKGVDSTLKIQPAKLEDSAVYLCASSFGDSSSNEKLFFGSGTQLSVL.

J is TRBJ2-2 and V is TRBV5-5. The CDR3 spans 15 residues. The germline V gene encodes CDR1 SGHKS and CDR2 YYEKEE (reference sequence). The chain's CDR3 is CASSLYGPNTGELFF.

This sequence joins TRBV6-5 and TRBJ1-5; TCRdb's D gene call, TRBD1, goes unchecked for lack of DNA. The CDR3 is 13 residues long. Germline CDR1 is MNHEY and CDR2 is SVGAGI. The CDR3 loop is CASSSDSHQPQHF.

The chain links TRBV10-3 to TRBJ2-7. CDR3 length: 12 amino acids. Germline V gene data show CDR1 as ENHRY and CDR2 as SYGVKD. The CDR3 protein is CAISESGWEEYF.

This rearrangement joins TRBV20-1 to TRBJ2-7; TCRdb selects TRBD1, and the lack of DNA leaves this call unchecked. The germline V gene encodes CDR1 DFQATT and CDR2 SNEGSKA (reference sequence). The CDR3 sequence is 15 residues long. The CDR3 region is CSAPRGTGKTYEQYF.